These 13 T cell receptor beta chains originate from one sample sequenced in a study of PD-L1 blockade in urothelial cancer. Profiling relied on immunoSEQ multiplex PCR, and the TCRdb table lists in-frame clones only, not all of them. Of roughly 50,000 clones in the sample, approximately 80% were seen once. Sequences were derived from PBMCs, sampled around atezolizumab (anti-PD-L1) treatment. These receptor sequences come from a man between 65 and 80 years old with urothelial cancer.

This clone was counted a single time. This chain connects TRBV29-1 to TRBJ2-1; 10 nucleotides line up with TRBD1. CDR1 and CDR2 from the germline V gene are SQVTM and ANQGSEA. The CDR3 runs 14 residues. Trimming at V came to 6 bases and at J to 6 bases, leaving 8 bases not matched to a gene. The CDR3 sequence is CSVVRQGAFNEQFF. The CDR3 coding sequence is TGCAGCGTCGTTCGACAGGGGGCGTTCAATGAGCAGTTCTTC.

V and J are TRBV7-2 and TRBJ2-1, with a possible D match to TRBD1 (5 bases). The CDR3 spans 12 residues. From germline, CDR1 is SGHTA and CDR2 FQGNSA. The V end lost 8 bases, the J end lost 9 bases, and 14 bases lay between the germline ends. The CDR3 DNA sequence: TGTGCCAGCTCGGACCATAGGGGTGAGCAGTTCTTC. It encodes CASSDHRGEQFF.

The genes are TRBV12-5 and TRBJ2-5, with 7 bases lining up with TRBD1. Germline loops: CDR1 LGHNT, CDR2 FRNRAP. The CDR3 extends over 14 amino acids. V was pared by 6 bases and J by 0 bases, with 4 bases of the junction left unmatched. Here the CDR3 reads CASGRGTDQETQYF. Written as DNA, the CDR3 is TGTGCTAGTGGCCGTGGGACAGACCAAGAGACCCAGTACTTC.

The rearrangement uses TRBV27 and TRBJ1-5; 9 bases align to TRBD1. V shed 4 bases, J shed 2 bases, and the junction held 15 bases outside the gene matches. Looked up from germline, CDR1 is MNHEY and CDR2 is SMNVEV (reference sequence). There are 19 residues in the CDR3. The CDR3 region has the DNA TGTGCCAGCAGTTCACAACCGGGACAGGGAGGTAGGGGCAATCAGCCCCAGCATTTT. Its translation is CASSSQPGQGGRGNQPQHF.

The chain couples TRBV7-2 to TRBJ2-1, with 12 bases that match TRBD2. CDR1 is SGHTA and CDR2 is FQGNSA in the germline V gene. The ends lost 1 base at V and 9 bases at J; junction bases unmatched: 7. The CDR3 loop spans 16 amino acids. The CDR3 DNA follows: TGTGCCAGCAGCTTAGTGGCTAGCGGGAGGGAGGTTGAGCAGTTCTTC. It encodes CASSLVASGREVEQFF.

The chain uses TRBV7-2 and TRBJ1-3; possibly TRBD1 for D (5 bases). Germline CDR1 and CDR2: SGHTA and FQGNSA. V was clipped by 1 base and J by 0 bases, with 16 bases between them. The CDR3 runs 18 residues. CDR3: CASSLGSGLGGSGNTIYF. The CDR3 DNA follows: TGTGCCAGCAGCTTAGGCTCGGGGCTGGGGGGCTCTGGAAACACCATATATTTT. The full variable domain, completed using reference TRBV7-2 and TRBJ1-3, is GAGVSQSPSNKVTEKGKDVELRCDPISGHTALYWYRQSLGQGLEFLIYFQGNSAPDKSGLPSDRFSAERTGGSVSTLTIQRTQQEDSAVYLCASSLGSGLGGSGNTIYFGEGSWLTVV.

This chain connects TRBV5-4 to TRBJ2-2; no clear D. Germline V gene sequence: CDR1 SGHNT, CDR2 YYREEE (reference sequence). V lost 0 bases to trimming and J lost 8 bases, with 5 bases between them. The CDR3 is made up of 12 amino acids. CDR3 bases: TGTGCCAGCAGCTTGGTCGGGGGGGAGCTGTTTTTT. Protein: CASSLVGGELFF.

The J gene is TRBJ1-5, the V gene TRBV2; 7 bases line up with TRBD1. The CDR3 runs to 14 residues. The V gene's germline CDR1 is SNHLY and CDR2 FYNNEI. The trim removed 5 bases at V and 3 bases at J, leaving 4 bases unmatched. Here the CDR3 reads CASSRQGINQPQHF. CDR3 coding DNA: TGTGCCAGCAGTCGACAGGGAATCAATCAGCCCCAGCATTTT.

The CDR3 here is CASSPTGNQPQHF. The DNA for the CDR3 is TGTGCCAGCTCACCCACAGGGAATCAGCCCCAGCATTTT. V gene TRBV18 combines with J gene TRBJ1-5; TRBD1 is a possible D gene (6 bases). In germline, CDR1 is KGHSH, CDR2 LQKENI. V shed 3 bases and J shed 4 bases, with 7 bases lying between them. This CDR3 has 13 residues. The whole variable domain, filled in from reference TRBV18 and TRBJ1-5, reads NAGVMQNPRHLVRRRGQEARLRCSPMKGHSHVYWYRQLPEEGLKFMVYLQKENIIDESGMPKERFSAEFPKEGPSILRIQQVVRGDSAAYFCASSPTGNQPQHFGDGTRLSIL.

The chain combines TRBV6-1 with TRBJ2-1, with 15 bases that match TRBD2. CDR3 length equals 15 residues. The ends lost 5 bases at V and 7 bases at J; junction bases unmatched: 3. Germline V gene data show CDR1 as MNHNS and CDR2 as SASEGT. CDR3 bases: TGTGCCAGCAGTCGGACTAGCGGGGGGGGGAATGAGCAGTTCTTC. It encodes CASSRTSGGGNEQFF.

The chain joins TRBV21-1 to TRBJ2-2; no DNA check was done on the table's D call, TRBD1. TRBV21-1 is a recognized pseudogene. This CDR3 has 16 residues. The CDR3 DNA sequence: TGTGCCAGCACGGCTTCGTTTTCGACAGACACCGGGGAGCTGTTTTTT. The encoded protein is CASTASFSTDTGELFF.

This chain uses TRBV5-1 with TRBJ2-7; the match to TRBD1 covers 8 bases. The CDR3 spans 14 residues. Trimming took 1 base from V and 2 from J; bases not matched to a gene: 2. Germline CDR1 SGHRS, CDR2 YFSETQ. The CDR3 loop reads CASSLWTGTYEQYF. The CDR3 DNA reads TGCGCCAGCAGCTTGTGGACAGGGACCTACGAGCAGTACTTC.

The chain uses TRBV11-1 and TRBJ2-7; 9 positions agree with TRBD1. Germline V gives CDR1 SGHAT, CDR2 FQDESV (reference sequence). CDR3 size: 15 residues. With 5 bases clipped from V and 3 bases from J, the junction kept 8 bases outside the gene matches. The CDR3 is CASSGSGTGLYEQYF. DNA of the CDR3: TGTGCCAGCAGCGGCTCCGGGACAGGGCTCTACGAGCAGTACTTC. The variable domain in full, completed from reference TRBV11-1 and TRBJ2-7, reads EAEVAQSPRYKITEKSQAVAFWCDPISGHATLYWYRQILGQGPELLVQFQDESVVDDSQLPKDRFSAERLKGVDSTLKIQPAELGDSAMYLCASSGSGTGLYEQYFGPGTRLTVT.